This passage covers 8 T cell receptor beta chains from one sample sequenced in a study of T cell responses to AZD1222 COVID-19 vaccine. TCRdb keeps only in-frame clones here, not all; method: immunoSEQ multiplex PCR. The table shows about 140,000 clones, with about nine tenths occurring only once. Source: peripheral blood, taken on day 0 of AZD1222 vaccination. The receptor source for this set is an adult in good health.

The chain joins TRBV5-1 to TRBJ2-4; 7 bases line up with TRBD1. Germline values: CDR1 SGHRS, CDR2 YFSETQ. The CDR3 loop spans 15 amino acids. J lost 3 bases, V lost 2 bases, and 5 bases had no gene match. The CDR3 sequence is CASSLQGSGKNIQYF. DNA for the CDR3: TGCGCCAGCAGCTTACAGGGGTCCGGCAAAAACATTCAGTACTTC.

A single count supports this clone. For the CDR3, the DNA is TGTGCCAGCAGACCTGCCTACAGGAACACTGAAGCTTTCTTT. It codes for CASRPAYRNTEAFF. The chain is built from TRBV28 and TRBJ1-1; D call uncertain. Trimming took off 6 bases at V and 1 base at J, with 12 bases between the two ends. This CDR3 contains 14 residues. The V gene's germline CDR1 is MDHEN and CDR2 SYDVKM.

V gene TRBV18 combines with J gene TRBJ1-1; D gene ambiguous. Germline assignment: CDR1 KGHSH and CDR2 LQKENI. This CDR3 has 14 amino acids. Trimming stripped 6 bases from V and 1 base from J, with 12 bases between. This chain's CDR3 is CASSPQWENTEAFF. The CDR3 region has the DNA TGTGCCAGCTCCCCCCAGTGGGAGAACACTGAAGCTTTCTTT.

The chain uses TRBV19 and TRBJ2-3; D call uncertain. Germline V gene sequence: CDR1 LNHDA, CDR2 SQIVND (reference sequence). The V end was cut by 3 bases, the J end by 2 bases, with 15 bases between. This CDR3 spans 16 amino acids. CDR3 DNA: TGTGCCAGTAGTATTAGGGTCGTCAGTGCCACAGATACGCAGTATTTT. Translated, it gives CASSIRVVSATDTQYF.

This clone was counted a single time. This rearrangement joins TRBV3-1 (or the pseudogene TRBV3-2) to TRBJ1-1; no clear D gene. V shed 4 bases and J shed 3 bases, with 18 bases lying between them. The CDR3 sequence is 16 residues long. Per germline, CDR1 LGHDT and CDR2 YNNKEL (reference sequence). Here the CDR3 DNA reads TGTGCCAGCAGCCTCACCCGGGCCCCTAAGGACACTGAAGCTTTCTTT. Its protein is CASSLTRAPKDTEAFF.

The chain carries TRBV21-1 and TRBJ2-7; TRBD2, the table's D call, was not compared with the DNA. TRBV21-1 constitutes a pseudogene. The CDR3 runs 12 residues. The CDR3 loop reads CASIEMRAEQYF. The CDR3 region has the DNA TGTGCCAGCATCGAGATGAGAGCCGAGCAGTACTTC.

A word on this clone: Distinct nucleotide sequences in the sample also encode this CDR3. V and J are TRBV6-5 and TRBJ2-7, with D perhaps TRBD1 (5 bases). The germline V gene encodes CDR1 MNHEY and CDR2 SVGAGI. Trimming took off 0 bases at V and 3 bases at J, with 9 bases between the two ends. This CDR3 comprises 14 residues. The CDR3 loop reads CASSYSQGSYEQYF. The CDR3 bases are TGTGCCAGCAGTTACTCCCAGGGAAGCTACGAGCAGTACTTC.

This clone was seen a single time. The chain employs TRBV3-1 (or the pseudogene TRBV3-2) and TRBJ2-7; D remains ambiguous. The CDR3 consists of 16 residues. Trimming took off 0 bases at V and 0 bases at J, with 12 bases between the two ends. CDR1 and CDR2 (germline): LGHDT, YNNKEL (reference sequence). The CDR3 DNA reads TGTGCCAGCAGCCAAGAGACGCAGCCGAGCTCCTACGAGCAGTACTTC. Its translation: CASSQETQPSSYEQYF.